Only a few counts were recorded for the clone carrying this T cell receptor (beta chain). Its antigen is unidentified. The sample comes from a study of cytomegalovirus exposure and HLA in healthy donors. 13 Jbeta primers and 60 Vbeta primers were used for the PCR. In the original analysis: About 11 million of the about 80 million unique TCR beta chains counted in a later analysis were shared. Clones were read by immunoSEQ multiplex PCR, and TCRdb kept only the in-frame ones, dropping some. V and J calls and clone size are as listed in that table; D and trimming were resolved from the DNA. This table has roughly 86,000 clones, 60% to 80% appearing once. General observations from the study: Only CMV serostatus was available as immune exposure information. By a later analysis, the bulk of CMV-associated TCR beta chains appeared HLA-restricted. Later analysis indicated greater clonal expansion among HLA-associated TCR beta chains than among equally common other chains.

Sequenced sample: PBMCs. This receptor was identified in a man between 60 and 75 years old in good health and CMV-seronegative.

CDR3: CASRDRGGGYTF. As DNA, the CDR3 is TGTGCCAGCAGGGACAGGGGTGGTGGCTACACCTTC. J is TRBJ1-2 and V is TRBV5-8; 9 bases are shared with TRBD1. V gave up 5 bases and J gave up 7 bases; unmatched junction bases: 3. This CDR3 contains 12 residues. Germline-derived CDR1 and CDR2 are SGHTS and YDEGEE.